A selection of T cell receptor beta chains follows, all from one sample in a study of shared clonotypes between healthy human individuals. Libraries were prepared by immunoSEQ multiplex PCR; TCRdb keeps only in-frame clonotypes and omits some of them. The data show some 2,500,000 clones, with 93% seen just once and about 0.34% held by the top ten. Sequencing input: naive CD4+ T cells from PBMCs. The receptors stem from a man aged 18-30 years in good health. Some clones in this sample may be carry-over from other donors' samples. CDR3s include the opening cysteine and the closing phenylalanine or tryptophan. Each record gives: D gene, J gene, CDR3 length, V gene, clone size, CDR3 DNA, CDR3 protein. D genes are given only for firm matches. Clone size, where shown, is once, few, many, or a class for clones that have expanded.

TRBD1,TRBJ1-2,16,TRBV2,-,TGTGCCAGCAGGCCGGGACAGCACATCGCTAACTATGGCTACACCTTC,CASRPGQHIANYGYTF
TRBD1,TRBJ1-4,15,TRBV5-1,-,TGCGCCAGCAGCCTGGGACAGGCCCCTAATGAAAAACTGTTTTTT,CASSLGQAPNEKLFF
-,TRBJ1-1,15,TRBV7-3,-,TGTGCCAGCAGCCCCTCGGGACGGCCGAACACTGAAGCTTTCTTT,CASSPSGRPNTEAFF
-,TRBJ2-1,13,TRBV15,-,TGTGCCACCAGCCGAGATCGGTTCGGTGAGCAGTTCTTC,CATSRDRFGEQFF
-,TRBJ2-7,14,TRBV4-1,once,TGCGCCAGCAGCCCCCTTGGGCCCCCCTACGAGCAGTACTTC,CASSPLGPPYEQYF
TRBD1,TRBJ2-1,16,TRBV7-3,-,TGTGCCAGCAGCTTTTGGGGCGGGACAGGCTACAATGAGCAGTTCTTC,CASSFWGGTGYNEQFF
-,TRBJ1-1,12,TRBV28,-,TGTGCCAGCAGTTTACTCCCCGGAGGAGCTTTCTTT,CASSLLPGGAFF
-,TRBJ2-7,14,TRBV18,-,TGTGCCAGCTCACCACCGCAGGGGACCGACGAGCAGTACTTC,CASSPPQGTDEQYF
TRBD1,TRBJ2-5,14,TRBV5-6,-,TGTGCCAGCAGCCCGACAGGGGGCGCAGAGACCCAGTACTTC,CASSPTGGAETQYF
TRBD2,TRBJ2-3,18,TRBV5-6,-,TGTGCCAGCAGCTTGGGGGGACTTGCAGCGGGATTCACAGATACGCAGTATTTT,CASSLGGLAAGFTDTQYF
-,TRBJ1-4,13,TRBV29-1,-,TGCAGCGTTGAAAAGGGGCTGGGTGAAAAACTGTTTTTT,CSVEKGLGEKLFF
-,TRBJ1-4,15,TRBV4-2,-,TGTGCCAGCAGCCGGGGGGAGGGGTTCAATGAAAAACTGTTTTTT,CASSRGEGFNEKLFF
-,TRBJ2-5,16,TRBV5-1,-,TGCGCCAGCAGCTTGGGGGATTCGTCAGGGCAAGAGACCCAGTACTTC,CASSLGDSSGQETQYF
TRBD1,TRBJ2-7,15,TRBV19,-,TGTGCCAGTAGTCTTTCCGGGACAGATTCCTACGAGCAGTACTTC,CASSLSGTDSYEQYF
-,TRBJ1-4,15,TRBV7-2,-,TGTGCCAGCAGCCCGACAACGGGGGCGGGAGAAAAACTGTTTTTT,CASSPTTGAGEKLFF
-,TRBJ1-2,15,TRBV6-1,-,TGTGCCAGCAGTGGTACAGGGACGACAAACTATGGCTACACCTTC,CASSGTGTTNYGYTF
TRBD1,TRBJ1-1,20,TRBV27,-,TGTGCCAGCAGTGCCATGGGGACAGGGTTGACTGTTCTCCCGAACACTGAAGCTTTCTTT,CASSAMGTGLTVLPNTEAFF
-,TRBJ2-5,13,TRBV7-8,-,TGTGCCAGCAGCTTAGACCGATCGGAGACCCAGTACTTC,CASSLDRSETQYF
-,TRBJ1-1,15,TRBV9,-,TGTGCCAGCAGCGTAGTCCCGGGTATGAACACTGAAGCTTTCTTT,CASSVVPGMNTEAFF
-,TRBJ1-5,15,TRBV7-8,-,TGTGCCAGCAGCTTAGACCCTGGTGGCAGTCAGCCCCAGCATTTT,CASSLDPGGSQPQHF
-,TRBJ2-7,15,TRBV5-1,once,TGCGCCAGCAGCTTGGATCCGGTCTCTCCCTACGAGCAGTACTTC,CASSLDPVSPYEQYF
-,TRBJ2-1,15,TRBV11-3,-,TGTGCCAGCAGCTTAGGCAGGGGTGGGGTGGATGAGCAGTTCTTC,CASSLGRGGVDEQFF